This record looks at one T cell receptor (beta chain) sequence and its context. This clonotype was detected many times. The specificity of this receptor is unknown. Base quality data are lacking; no much larger clone is found one base away. The hyperthyroidism patients were between 18 and 65 years old and newly diagnosed, with a disease duration of less than 2 months. Exclusion was applied to patients with uncontrolled infections, other autoimmune diseases, pregnancy or lactation. Diagnoses were based on clinical symptoms, serum thyroxine and TRAb, thyroid ultrasound and orbital computed tomography. Blood from progressor patients was collected at the time of first diagnosis with hyperthyroidism, before any ophthalmopathy symptoms had appeared. Ficoll-Paque density gradient centrifugation was used to isolate PBMCs from 9.5 to 10 ml of fresh peripheral blood. Progressor patients were defined as those initially diagnosed with Graves' hyperthyroidism in whom ophthalmopathy developed during follow-up. Trizol reagent was used to extract total RNA, and RNA quality was then checked on an Agilent 2100 Bioanalyzer.

Amplification of TCR beta CDR3 regions was carried out from RNA transcripts. For the first round of RT-PCR on the TCR CDR3, the HTBI primer set was used together with the Qiagen OneStep RT-PCR kit. The libraries were constructed in a second round of multiplex PCR and then size-selected and purified. Sequencing of the libraries was done on an Illumina HiSeq2000 using paired-end 100 bp reads. The study's own analysis went as follows. SOAPnuke was used to process the raw data, with reads discarded if the reads contained adapters or uncalled bases, had a mean Phred below 15, or lacked an exact constant-primer or identifier match. COPE v1.2.5 was used to merge the high-quality paired reads, and each unique nucleotide sequence was defined as a clonotype. Clonotypes were aligned to IMGT TRBV, TRBD and TRBJ reference segments using MiTCR v1.1. Analysis was restricted to V-J combinations with a frequency above 0.0001, which covered just over 98% of repertoires. The TCS score was defined as F50 (clonal expansion) divided by E x V (chaos), with BLOSUM62-based TCRdist calculated between CDR3 peptides within each V-J. Welch's t-statistics and random forest reduced roughly 500 V-J features to roughly 13, which were used in a naive Bayes classifier (R e1071). TCRdb trimmed the raw reads at Q25, called clones with MiXCR and kept productive beta chains. Entries that share a CDR3 protein sequence are merged under the most common genes and DNA. TCRdb assigned the V and J calls; the authors' analysis was not used. The sample records some 270,000 distinct CDR3 sequences, 10% to 15% of which are singletons. The ten largest account for around 7.9% of the sample.

The data are from a study of T cells in Graves' hyperthyroidism and ophthalmopathy (dated by TCRdb to between 2018 and 2021). About the full investigation: Peripheral blood samples were taken at initial diagnosis, before any treatment was given. For training and testing, the 100 or so patients in the discovery cohort were randomly divided in a 7:3 ratio. Whether ophthalmopathy could be predicted prospectively was tested in an independent validation cohort made up of fewer than 20 hyperthyroidism patients plus 17 patients who later progressed to ophthalmopathy. Following sampling, methimazole starting at 30 mg daily was given to hyperthyroidism patients, and high-dose intravenous methylprednisolone was given to ophthalmopathy patients. The paper describes TCR Vbeta CDR3 sequencing of 120 to 150 peripheral blood samples, made up of some 42 ophthalmopathy patients, roughly 80 hyperthyroidism patients and 17 progressor patients. TCR V-J signatures able to tell the groups apart were searched for in a discovery cohort of 100 patients, of whom around 42 had Graves' ophthalmopathy and some 60 had stable Graves' hyperthyroidism. In addition, the study compared T-cell repertoires in thyroid tissue and in blood from roughly six Graves' hyperthyroidism patients. What the research found in general, with its limitations: A model built on a 13 V-J signature distinguished ophthalmopathy from stable hyperthyroidism, reaching roughly 88% sensitivity and under 84% specificity in cross-validation and 80%/75% in testing. No statistical method was used to fix the sample size in advance, and group allocation was not hidden from the investigators. In validation, the model predicted progression to ophthalmopathy a median of roughly 6.5 months before onset, with 65% to 71% sensitivity and 72.22% specificity. Most expanded thyroid clonotypes (frequency above 0.001) were also detected in blood, suggesting blood repertoires may reflect thyroid immune responses.

The V and J ends are trimmed by 3 bases and 2 bases, leaving 14 bases between them. From the cysteine up to the phenylalanine, the CDR3 has a length of 15 residues. Only the CDR3 DNA is retained, 45 bases long and in frame from the first base. The germline V gene yields SNHLY for CDR1 and FYNNEI for CDR2. The sequence is built from TRBV2 and TRBJ2-7; no confident D gene assignment can be made. This receptor was taken from a woman aged 30 to 39 with Graves' hyperthyroidism that later progressed to Graves' ophthalmopathy. The sample was blood. The sequence in DNA is TGTGCCAGCAGTGACAAGGCGACCGGAGCCTACGAGCAGTACTTC. Its protein product is CASSDKATGAYEQYF.